The 28 T cell receptor beta chains below come from one sample, sequenced in a study of response to subunit inactivated influenza vaccine. TCRdb reprocessed the RT-PCR reads with MiXCR, giving one entry per CDR3 protein. This table has some 500,000 distinct CDR3 sequences, approximately 15% appearing once. The specimen comprised CD4+ T cells sorted from PBMCs, sampled 23 to 25 months after vaccination. These receptors all come from a man aged 50 to 75 who received an inactivated influenza vaccine.

This clonotype was recorded many times. The rearrangement links TRBV5-6 to TRBJ2-2; D remains ambiguous. There are 13 residues in the CDR3. CDR1 is SGHDT and CDR2 is YYEEEE in the germline V gene. The V gene lost 5 bases and the J gene lost 1 base, with 6 bases spanning the gap. The CDR3 protein is CASSVQNTGELFF. Here the CDR3 DNA reads TGTGCCAGCAGTGTGCAGAACACCGGGGAGCTGTTTTTT.

This clonotype has only a few counts. The chain is built from TRBV20-1 and TRBJ2-7, with D tentatively TRBD1 (6 bases). The CDR3 loop spans 14 amino acids. V lost 3 bases, J lost 1 base, and 13 bases lay in between. In germline, CDR1 is DFQATT, CDR2 SNEGSKA (reference sequence). The DNA for the CDR3 is TGCAGTGCTAGGGAGCAGGGGTCATCCTACGAGCAGTACTTC. Its protein is CSAREQGSSYEQYF.

The chain has TRBV12-3 or TRBV12-4 and TRBJ2-7; D not certain. This CDR3 comprises 13 residues. V was pared by 5 bases and J by 4 bases, with 12 bases between. The CDR3 spells CASSQMDGYEQYF. The CDR3 coding sequence is TGTGCCAGCAGTCAGATGGACGGGTACGAGCAGTACTTC.

This clonotype was detected only a few times. V gene TRBV9 combines with J gene TRBJ2-1; D remains ambiguous. Trimming removed 0 bases at V and 0 bases at J, with 10 bases between. Germline CDR1 and CDR2: SGDLS and YYNGEE. The CDR3 is made up of 16 amino acids. The CDR3, as DNA: TGTGCCAGCAGCGTAGGGCTGCCGAGCTCCTACAATGAGCAGTTCTTC. Translated: CASSVGLPSSYNEQFF.

The chain joins TRBV4-1 to TRBJ1-2; the match to TRBD1 covers 7 bases. Trimming at V came to 1 base and at J to 2 bases, leaving 4 bases not matched to a gene. Germline V gene sequence: CDR1 MGHRA, CDR2 YSYEKL. This CDR3 contains 15 residues. The CDR3 region is CASSQGQGRNYGYTF. The CDR3 DNA reads as TGCGCCAGCAGCCAAGGACAGGGAAGGAACTATGGCTACACCTTC.

The chain uses TRBV3-1 and TRBJ2-3, with TRBD2 matching over 7 bases. The J segment lost 6 bases and the V segment lost 1 base, leaving 4 bases of the junction unmatched. The CDR3 loop spans 14 amino acids. Germline-derived CDR1 and CDR2 are LGHDT and YNNKEL (reference sequence). This CDR3 is CASSQAHSGDTQYF. CDR3 nucleotides: TGTGCCAGCAGCCAAGCACATAGCGGGGATACGCAGTATTTT.

This clonotype was counted only a few times. J is TRBJ2-3 and V is TRBV7-2; TRBD2 aligns across 8 bases. Germline trimming cut 1 base from V and 5 bases from J; bases unmatched to any gene: 8. Germline V gene lookup returns CDR1 SGHTA and CDR2 FQGNSA. The CDR3 sequence is 16 residues long. CDR3: CASSLGGSAGGDTQYF. The CDR3 bases are TGTGCCAGCAGCTTAGGGGGGAGCGCGGGGGGAGATACGCAGTATTTT. The full variable domain, its missing parts supplied by reference TRBV7-2 and TRBJ2-3, is GAGVSQSPSNKVTEKGKDVELRCDPISGHTALYWYRQSLGQGLEFLIYFQGNSAPDKSGLPSDRFSAERTGGSVSTLTIQRTQQEDSAVYLCASSLGGSAGGDTQYFGPGTRLTVL.

This clonotype has at least ten counts. V and J are TRBV12-3 or TRBV12-4 and TRBJ2-2, with a possible D match to TRBD2 (5 bases). This CDR3 region has 14 residues. The germline V and J ends were trimmed by 3 bases and 4 bases, with 9 bases remaining between them. The CDR3 spells CASSFPGSTGELFF. CDR3 nucleotides: TGTGCCAGCAGTTTCCCGGGATCCACCGGGGAGCTGTTTTTT.

This clonotype has a count of ten or more. V and J are TRBV20-1 and TRBJ1-4; 7 positions agree with TRBD1. Germline V gene sequence: CDR1 DFQATT, CDR2 SNEGSKA (reference sequence). The CDR3 is 14 residues long. Trimming at V came to 3 bases and at J to 5 bases, leaving 6 bases not matched to a gene. CDR3 loop: CSASPATGNEKLFF. CDR3 nucleotides: TGCAGTGCTAGCCCTGCGACAGGGAATGAAAAACTGTTTTTT.

This clonotype came up a few times. The chain is built from TRBV15 and TRBJ2-4; D remains unclear. V shed 1 base and J shed 0 bases, with 7 bases lying between them. This CDR3 contains 15 residues. The V gene's germline CDR1 is LNHNV and CDR2 YYDKDF (reference sequence). The chain's CDR3 is CATSRAGVAKNIQYF. As DNA, the CDR3 is TGTGCCACCAGCAGAGCAGGCGTAGCCAAAAACATTCAGTACTTC.

This clonotype has at least ten counts. The rearrangement links TRBV15 to TRBJ2-5; D remains unclear. CDR1 and CDR2 from the germline V gene are LNHNV and YYDKDF (reference sequence). This CDR3 region has 14 residues. With 4 bases removed from V and 5 bases from J, the gap between germline ends came to 14 bases. CDR3 loop: CATSIQLERETQYF. CDR3 sequence (DNA): TGTGCCACCAGCATTCAACTCGAAAGGGAGACCCAGTACTTC.

This clonotype has a count of ten or more. The chain has TRBV29-1 and TRBJ2-1; no clear D gene. Germline CDR1 reads SQVTM; CDR2 reads ANQGSEA. This CDR3 has 12 amino acids. Deletions cut 0 bases from V and 8 bases from J, with 8 bases between. The CDR3 nucleotides are TGCAGCGTTGAAGATCTTGGCGATGAGCAGTTCTTC. Amino acids: CSVEDLGDEQFF.

The chain carries TRBV7-2 and TRBJ1-1, with a possible D match to TRBD1 (5 bases). The CDR3 contains 14 residues. Germline values: CDR1 SGHTA, CDR2 FQGNSA. Trimming stripped 1 base from V and 6 bases from J, with 12 bases between. The CDR3 spells CASSLVGVSPEAFF. The CDR3 DNA sequence: TGTGCCAGCAGCTTAGTAGGGGTCTCCCCTGAAGCTTTCTTT.

This clonotype turned up a few times. The rearrangement uses TRBV20-1 and TRBJ2-2; TRBD1 is a possible D gene (5 bases). The CDR3 loop spans 12 amino acids. CDR1 and CDR2 from the germline V gene are DFQATT and SNEGSKA (reference sequence). V dropped 6 bases and J dropped 3 bases, with 8 bases sitting between them. In DNA form, the CDR3 reads TGCAGTGCCAGGGTACACACCGGGGAGCTGTTTTTT. Its translation: CSARVHTGELFF.

The table lists this clonotype with a few counts. V is TRBV27 and J is TRBJ1-3; D may be TRBD1 (6 bases). This CDR3 region has 13 residues. V gave up 6 bases and J gave up 4 bases, with 10 bases separating them. CDR1 is MNHEY, CDR2 SMNVEV, per germline (reference sequence). The DNA for the CDR3 is TGTGCCAGCAGACGTACAGGGGGAAACACCATATATTTT. Its translation is CASRRTGGNTIYF.

This chain connects TRBV3-1 to TRBJ2-5; no clear D. CDR1 is LGHDT, CDR2 YNNKEL, per germline (reference sequence). The CDR3 contains 12 residues. V was pared by 3 bases and J by 2 bases, with 4 bases between. The CDR3 loop is CASSQHQETQYF. In DNA, the CDR3 is TGTGCCAGCAGCCAGCATCAAGAGACCCAGTACTTC.

This clonotype was found many times. The DNA of the CDR3 is TGTGCCAGCAGCTTAGGGGCCAGGGAGGGCTACACCTTC. Amino acid sequence: CASSLGAREGYTF. The chain employs TRBV7-8 and TRBJ1-2, with D perhaps matching TRBD1 (5 bases). V lost 1 base, J lost 8 bases, and 11 bases lay in between. This CDR3 comprises 13 residues. Germline CDR1 reads SGHVS; CDR2 reads FQNEAQ.

The chain is built from TRBV20-1 and TRBJ1-1; no clear D. In germline, CDR1 is DFQATT, CDR2 SNEGSKA (reference sequence). This CDR3 contains 10 residues. Trimming removed 5 bases at V and 8 bases at J, with 9 bases between. The CDR3, as DNA: TGCAGTGCTCGCCGGGAAGAAGCTTTCTTT. Its translation is CSARREEAFF.

This clonotype came up a few times. The genes are TRBV20-1 and TRBJ2-7; D is possibly TRBD2 (6 bases). V lost 5 bases and J lost 3, with 14 bases in between. Germline CDR1 reads DFQATT; CDR2 reads SNEGSKA (reference sequence). This CDR3 contains 13 residues. Here the CDR3 reads CSARRGQDYEQYF. CDR3 bases: TGCAGTGCTCGGAGGGGTCAGGACTACGAGCAGTACTTC.

This clonotype was observed a handful of times. The chain has TRBV7-2 and TRBJ2-5, with D possibly being TRBD1 (5 bases). CDR1 is SGHTA and CDR2 is FQGNSA in the germline V gene. This CDR3 is 14 amino acids long. V was clipped by 3 bases and J by 0 bases, with 8 bases between them. CDR3: CASSFDRYQETQYF. DNA of the CDR3: TGTGCCAGCAGCTTTGACAGATACCAAGAGACCCAGTACTTC.

This clonotype has a handful of counts. This chain links TRBV5-5 with TRBJ2-3; TRBD1 agrees at 9 bases. CDR1 SGHKS and CDR2 YYEKEE come from the germline V gene (reference sequence). Germline trimming cut 0 bases from V and 5 bases from J; bases unmatched to any gene: 13. This CDR3 comprises 18 residues. CDR3 region: CASSLAGYGTGRGDTQYF. The CDR3 DNA reads as TGTGCCAGCAGCTTGGCAGGATACGGGACAGGGAGAGGAGATACGCAGTATTTT.

This clonotype was seen a handful of times. The rearrangement uses TRBV28 and TRBJ2-1, with 7 bases lining up with TRBD2. The CDR3 spans 16 residues. CDR1 and CDR2 (germline): MDHEN, SYDVKM. V gave up 5 bases and J gave up 10 bases; unmatched junction bases: 17. The CDR3, as DNA: TGTGCCAGCAGTCTCAACGGACTAGGGAGGCGGGACGAGCAGTTCTTC. Translated: CASSLNGLGRRDEQFF.

This clonotype was seen a handful of times. V gene TRBV20-1 combines with J gene TRBJ2-5; D may match TRBD1 or TRBD2 (5 bases each). The ends were cut back, 6 bases at V and 0 bases at J, with 11 bases in the middle. The germline gives CDR1 DFQATT, CDR2 SNEGSKA (reference sequence). CDR3 length: 13 amino acids. The CDR3 nucleotides are TGCAGTGCAACAGGACTGTACCAAGAGACCCAGTACTTC. Translated: CSATGLYQETQYF.

The chain links TRBV7-8 to TRBJ1-1, with 7 bases that match TRBD1. The germline V gene encodes CDR1 SGHVS and CDR2 FQNEAQ. The CDR3 runs to 15 residues. V shed 4 bases, J shed 1 base, and the junction held 6 bases outside the gene matches. CDR3 sequence reads: CASSYQGVKNTEAFF. The CDR3 DNA reads TGTGCCAGCAGCTATCAGGGGGTGAAGAACACTGAAGCTTTCTTT.

This clonotype was seen a few times. The V and J genes are TRBV7-2 and TRBJ2-1; no definite D call. Germline V gene data show CDR1 as SGHTA and CDR2 as FQGNSA. V lost 1 base and J lost 12, with 10 bases in between. This CDR3 is 12 amino acids long. For the CDR3, the DNA is TGTGCCAGCAGCTTAGGCGTACGTCGGCAGTTCTTC. As protein: CASSLGVRRQFF.

This rearrangement joins TRBV3-1 to TRBJ2-3; tentative D call: TRBD2 (5 bases). Per germline, CDR1 LGHDT and CDR2 YNNKEL (reference sequence). The V end was cut by 5 bases, the J end by 4 bases, with 16 bases between. The CDR3 covers 15 residues. CDR3 nucleotide sequence: TGTGCCAGCAGCGCAAGCGGAGGATTGCCAGATACGCAGTATTTT. Encoded protein: CASSASGGLPDTQYF.

This clonotype showed up many times. The V and J genes are TRBV2 and TRBJ2-1, with D perhaps TRBD2 (6 bases). Trimming pared 2 bases from V and 0 bases from J, leaving 11 bases between. Germline loops: CDR1 SNHLY, CDR2 FYNNEI. CDR3 length equals 16 residues. The CDR3 bases are TGTGCCAGCAGTGAACAGCGGGTGAGCTCCTACAATGAGCAGTTCTTC. It specifies CASSEQRVSSYNEQFF. The whole variable domain, remainder taken from reference TRBV2 and TRBJ2-1, is EPEVTQTPSHQVTQMGQEVILRCVPISNHLYFYWYRQILGQKVEFLVSFYNNEISEKSEIFDDQFSVERPDGSNFTLKIRSTKLEDSAMYFCASSEQRVSSYNEQFFGPGTRLTVL.

This clonotype has more than one count but fewer than ten. The V call is TRBV12-3 or TRBV12-4, the J call TRBJ2-1; the match to TRBD2 covers 8 bases. V shed 3 bases and J 9 bases; nucleotides not matched to a gene: 13. The CDR3 has 16 amino acids. Written as DNA, the CDR3 is TGTGCCAGCAGTTTTCGGCTAGCGGGCCCTACAGGTGAGCAGTTCTTC. This sequence encodes CASSFRLAGPTGEQFF.